This T cell receptor beta chain was captured by sequencing in a study of shared clonotypes between healthy human individuals. Per the study methods: Junction-only sequences without quality scores were provided by ImmunoSEQ, so filtering was different. The method was immunoSEQ multiplex PCR; TCRdb's version includes in-frame clones alone and lacks a portion of them. For V, J and clone size, that table is used; D and trimming come from the DNA. Of 2,500,000 or so clones in the sample, around 94% were seen once. About this clone: Its antigen remains unknown.

Trimming shortened V by 5 bases and J by 4 bases, and 15 bases separated the two germline ends. Per germline, CDR1 SGHTA and CDR2 FQGNSA. This CDR3 comprises 14 residues. Broader study findings: Deeper or shallower sequencing was expected to change how clonotypes are shared among donors.

The chain employs TRBV7-2 and TRBJ2-7, with D unclear. This clonotype originated in a man aged 18 to 30 in good health. Input material: naive CD4+ T cells sorted from blood. The subset was: CD45RA+ positively selected. The CDR3 sequence: CASSLSHAQYEQYF. CDR3 DNA: TGTGCCAGCAGCCTTAGCCATGCCCAGTACGAGCAGTACTTC.